These 32 T cell receptor beta chains came from one sample sequenced in a study of blood T cell repertoires in COVID-19 (dated by TCRdb to the early 2020s). Preparation of the library involved the immunoSEQ multiplex PCR assay. TCRdb took this table from immuneACCESS and kept in-frame rearrangements with V and J called. Such tables lack part of the clones; where checked against another copy, unresolved V genes explain under half of the gap, and the rest is unexplained. The sample includes 200,000 to 250,000 clones, with approximately 86% observed a single time. The ten largest account for 3.5% to 4.5% of the sample. The sample consisted of PBMCs or T cells enriched from blood (not recorded which). All receptors come from a woman in her 40s with acute COVID-19.

The J gene is TRBJ2-5, the V gene TRBV23-1; TRBD1 matches at 9 bases. TRBV23-1 is classed as an ORF, of uncertain function. V lost 4 bases and J lost 5; bases outside the gene matches: 17. The CDR3 runs 18 residues. The CDR3 bases are TGCGCCAGCAGTCCTTCGAAAGGGACAGGGTGTGGCGGGGAGACCCAGTACTTC. It translates to CASSPSKGTGCGGETQYF.

The sample holds one count of this clone. This rearrangement joins TRBV2 to TRBJ2-3; 8 bases agree with TRBD1. The CDR3 covers 15 residues. CDR1 SNHLY and CDR2 FYNNEI come from the germline V gene. With 7 bases clipped from V and 2 bases from J, the junction kept 8 bases outside the gene matches. The CDR3, as DNA: TGTGCCAGCATATGGGGACAGGCACACACAGATACGCAGTATTTT. It specifies CASIWGQAHTDTQYF.

This clone was found a few times. J is TRBJ2-7 and V is TRBV19, with D tentatively TRBD1 (5 bases). This CDR3 contains 11 residues. The V gene's germline CDR1 is LNHDA and CDR2 SQIVND (reference sequence). V lost 6 bases and J lost 4, with 7 bases in between. DNA for the CDR3: TGTGCCAGTAGCGACAGTTACGAGCAGTACTTC. Its protein product is CASSDSYEQYF.

This clone has only a few counts. V is TRBV3-1 (or the pseudogene TRBV3-2) and J is TRBJ2-3; D might be TRBD1 (6 bases). Germline assignment: CDR1 LGHDT and CDR2 YNNKEL (reference sequence). The length of the CDR3 is 13 residues. Trimming removed 4 bases at V and 4 bases at J, with 9 bases between. The CDR3 region has the DNA TGTGCCAGCAGCCGACAGGCCGCAGATACGCAGTATTTT. The encoded protein is CASSRQAADTQYF.

This clone was picked up a small number of times. J is TRBJ2-1 and V is TRBV19; 12 bases match TRBD2. Germline V gives CDR1 LNHDA, CDR2 SQIVND (reference sequence). V gave up 6 bases and J gave up 6 bases; unmatched junction bases: 6. This CDR3 comprises 15 residues. The CDR3: CASRKLAGGSNEQFF. As DNA, the CDR3 is TGTGCCAGTAGGAAACTAGCGGGAGGTTCCAATGAGCAGTTCTTC.

The chain couples TRBV11-3 to TRBJ2-2, with a tentative D call TRBD2 (6 bases). Trimming pared 2 bases from V and 5 bases from J, leaving 15 bases between. CDR3 size: 16 residues. Germline CDR1 SGHNT, CDR2 YENEEA. DNA for the CDR3: TGTGCCAGCAGCTTAAGGGGCGGGACTTTAACCGGGGAGCTGTTTTTT. Encoded protein: CASSLRGGTLTGELFF.

The V and J genes are TRBV27 and TRBJ2-3; 12 nucleotides match TRBD2. Trimming at V came to 5 bases and at J to 5 bases, leaving 14 bases not matched to a gene. This CDR3 region has 18 residues. In germline, CDR1 is MNHEY, CDR2 SMNVEV (reference sequence). CDR3 in amino acids: CASSTPRLAGVNGDTQYF. The CDR3 nucleotides read TGTGCCAGCAGTACCCCTCGACTAGCGGGAGTCAATGGAGATACGCAGTATTTT.

The chain recombines TRBV28 with TRBJ1-5; possibly TRBD1 for D (5 bases). Trimming cost V 8 bases and J 5 bases, with 16 bases left between them. The CDR3 contains 14 residues. Germline lookup yields CDR1 MDHEN and CDR2 SYDVKM. The DNA for the CDR3 is TGTGCCAGCGGGCCCACAGGAGCCTATCAGCCCCAGCATTTT. Its translation: CASGPTGAYQPQHF.

A single count supports this clone. V is TRBV20-1 and J is TRBJ1-2, with D perhaps TRBD1 (6 bases). Trimming took 3 bases from V and 5 from J, leaving 19 bases between them. The CDR3 is 15 amino acids. Looked up from germline, CDR1 is DFQATT and CDR2 is SNEGSKA (reference sequence). The CDR3 loop is CSASEGGGTGYGYTF. For the CDR3, the DNA is TGCAGTGCTAGTGAGGGGGGAGGGACTGGATATGGCTACACCTTC.

This sequence joins TRBV18 and TRBJ2-1; a weak D match, TRBD2 (6 bases). CDR1 KGHSH and CDR2 LQKENI come from the germline V gene. CDR3 length equals 12 residues. V was pared by 1 base and J by 9 bases, with 7 bases between. CDR3 bases: TGTGCCAGCTCACCACGGCGGGGTGAGCAGTTCTTC. Residues: CASSPRRGEQFF.

The genes are TRBV21-1 and TRBJ1-6; the table's TRBD1 call for D was not verified on the DNA. TRBV21-1 is tagged as a pseudogene. The length of the CDR3 is 14 residues. The CDR3 DNA reads TGTGCCAGCAGCCCCAGACAGAAAAATTCACCCCTCCACTTT. Translated, it gives CASSPRQKNSPLHF.

This clone came up once. CDR3 DNA sequence: TGTGCCATCAGTGAGTCGAGGCCAGCGGGAGGGAATGAGCAGTTCTTC. Translation: CAISESRPAGGNEQFF. V and J are TRBV10-3 and TRBJ2-1; 10 bases line up with TRBD2. CDR1 ENHRY and CDR2 SYGVKD come from the germline V gene. The CDR3 extends over 16 amino acids. Germline trimming cut 0 bases from V and 7 bases from J; bases unmatched to any gene: 6.

This clone was counted between two and nine times. The CDR3 sequence is CASSSGGLNTEAFF. CDR3 DNA: TGTGCCAGCAGTTCAGGGGGCCTGAACACTGAAGCTTTCTTT. The chain carries TRBV28 and TRBJ1-1; the match to TRBD1 covers 8 bases. This CDR3 is built from 14 residues. Germline-derived CDR1 and CDR2 are MDHEN and SYDVKM. V trimming: 4 bases; J trimming: 0 bases; junction bases outside the gene matches: 1.

This clone was recorded a few times. The genes are TRBV24-1 and TRBJ2-1, with 7 positions matching TRBD1. V was clipped by 6 bases and J by 3 bases; unmatched bases: 13. Germline lookup yields CDR1 KGHDR and CDR2 SFDVKD. This CDR3 is 17 amino acids long. The CDR3 reads CATSSPVRTGGYNEQFF. DNA of the CDR3: TGTGCCACCAGTTCCCCAGTGCGGACAGGAGGCTACAATGAGCAGTTCTTC.

This chain links TRBV24-1 with TRBJ1-6; D is perhaps TRBD1 (5 bases). Germline-derived CDR1 and CDR2 are KGHDR and SFDVKD. The V end lost 4 bases, the J end lost 15 bases, and 12 bases lay between the germline ends. This CDR3 contains 12 residues. CDR3 bases: TGTGCCACCAGTGACCCCACAGGAAGCCTCCACTTT. Translation: CATSDPTGSLHF.

The V and J genes are TRBV27 and TRBJ2-7; TRBD2 aligns across 11 bases. The CDR3 length is 17 residues. Germline V lookup: CDR1 MNHEY, CDR2 SMNVEV (reference sequence). V was pared by 6 bases and J by 0 bases, with 10 bases of the junction left unmatched. DNA for the CDR3: TGTGCCAGCAGCCCTTTACAACTAGCGGGAGTCTCCTACGAGCAGTACTTC. Amino acids: CASSPLQLAGVSYEQYF.

The chain carries TRBV2 and TRBJ1-4, with TRBD1 matching 7 bases. The CDR3 length is 14 residues. Germline lookup yields CDR1 SNHLY and CDR2 FYNNEI. The junction had 4 bases not matched to a gene; V was cut back by 4 bases and J by 5 bases. Here the CDR3 DNA reads TGTGCCAGCAGTGCAGAACAGGGGAATGAAAAACTGTTTTTT. Amino acids: CASSAEQGNEKLFF.

This clone was detected a few times. This chain uses TRBV3-1 (or the pseudogene TRBV3-2) with TRBJ2-1; D gene uncertain. The germline V gene has CDR1 LGHDT and CDR2 YNNKEL (reference sequence). V lost 0 bases and J 3 bases, leaving 9 bases between the germline ends. This CDR3 is built from 15 residues. CDR3 protein: CASSQDEVNYNEQFF. CDR3 nucleotide sequence: TGTGCCAGCAGCCAAGATGAGGTAAACTACAATGAGCAGTTCTTC.

This clone was observed a handful of times. The chain uses TRBV11-3 and TRBJ1-6; D gene unclear. This CDR3 has 14 amino acids. Germline V gives CDR1 SGHNT, CDR2 YENEEA. V was shortened by 0 bases and J by 7 bases, with 7 bases between the two germline ends. CDR3 nucleotide sequence: TGTGCCAGCAGCTTAGATCCGGGAAATTCACCCCTCCACTTT. Amino acids: CASSLDPGNSPLHF.

CDR3 amino acids: CASKMDRVANTEAFF. DNA for the CDR3: TGCGCCAGCAAAATGGACAGGGTGGCGAACACTGAAGCTTTCTTT. The rearrangement links TRBV10-2 to TRBJ1-1, with TRBD1 matching over 8 bases. The CDR3 consists of 15 residues. The V gene end was trimmed by 7 bases and the J gene end by 1 base; junction bases not matched to a gene: 8. Germline V CDR1 and CDR2: WSHSY, SAAADI.

The gene calls are TRBV19 and TRBJ2-1, with 14 bases identical to TRBD2. Germline assignment: CDR1 LNHDA and CDR2 SQIVND (reference sequence). With 7 bases clipped from V and 7 bases from J, the junction kept 9 bases outside the gene matches. The CDR3 consists of 16 residues. Here the CDR3 DNA reads TGTGCCAGTAAGCCTTCGGGACTAGCGGGAGTAAATGAGCAGTTCTTC. Its translation is CASKPSGLAGVNEQFF.

CDR3 residues: CASSVAAYNSPLHF. CDR3 DNA sequence: TGTGCCAGCAGCGTGGCAGCCTATAATTCACCCCTCCACTTT. This chain uses TRBV9 with TRBJ1-6; no definite D call. Trimming pared 2 bases from V and 2 bases from J, leaving 5 bases between. Germline CDR1 is SGDLS and CDR2 is YYNGEE. This CDR3 is built from 14 residues.

This rearrangement joins TRBV7-6 to TRBJ2-3; 8 bases are shared with TRBD1. Germline CDR1 reads SGHVS; CDR2 reads FNYEAQ. This CDR3 has 15 residues. Trimming took 5 bases from V and 2 from J; bases not matched to a gene: 6. Here the CDR3 reads CASSPQGAYTDTQYF. CDR3 coding DNA: TGTGCCAGCAGCCCCCAGGGGGCTTACACAGATACGCAGTATTTT.

As DNA, the CDR3 is TGCGCCAGCAGCCAAGATCCGGGAGTGAGTTACGAGCAGTACTTC. The encoded protein is CASSQDPGVSYEQYF. The V and J genes are TRBV4-1 and TRBJ2-7, with D possibly TRBD2 on 6 matching bases. Per germline, CDR1 MGHRA and CDR2 YSYEKL. Deletions cut 0 bases from V and 4 bases from J, with 13 bases between. The CDR3 sequence is 15 residues long.

The chain couples TRBV28 to TRBJ1-2; the match to TRBD1 covers 9 bases. With 4 bases clipped from V and 4 bases from J, the junction kept 4 bases outside the gene matches. The CDR3 runs to 14 residues. Germline CDR1 MDHEN, CDR2 SYDVKM. The CDR3 loop reads CASSSTGGGYGYTF. The CDR3 region has the DNA TGTGCCAGCAGTTCCACAGGGGGCGGCTATGGCTACACCTTC.

The chain uses TRBV7-9 and TRBJ1-4, with 9 bases identical to TRBD1. The CDR3 length is 16 residues. With V trimmed by 1 base and J by 6 bases, 6 bases remained unmatched. CDR1 is SEHNR, CDR2 FQNEAQ, per germline (reference sequence). Here the CDR3 reads CASSLVHRGLDEKLFF. The CDR3 bases are TGTGCCAGCAGCTTAGTCCACAGGGGGCTAGATGAAAAACTGTTTTTT.

The chain combines TRBV28 with TRBJ2-2; 8 bases fit TRBD2. V trimming: 5 bases; J trimming: 4 bases; junction bases outside the gene matches: 6. The germline gives CDR1 MDHEN, CDR2 SYDVKM. CDR3 length: 15 amino acids. The CDR3, as DNA: TGTGCCAGCAGTCCCTTCGCGGGGGGCACCGGGGAGCTGTTTTTT. Its translation: CASSPFAGGTGELFF.

The gene calls are TRBV5-1 and TRBJ1-1; D is possibly TRBD1 (5 bases). Germline loops: CDR1 SGHRS, CDR2 YFSETQ. Trimming removed 4 bases at V and 5 bases at J, with 9 bases between. CDR3 length equals 12 residues. As DNA, the CDR3 is TGCGCCAGCAGCCACGGGGGGACTGAAGCTTTCTTT. Encoded protein: CASSHGGTEAFF.

The chain couples TRBV5-6 to TRBJ2-1, with 10 bases fitting TRBD2. The V segment lost 1 base and the J segment 6 bases; nucleotides outside the gene matches: 10. The CDR3 loop spans 17 amino acids. Germline V gives CDR1 SGHDT, CDR2 YYEEEE. CDR3 DNA: TGTGCCAGCAGCTTGAGACTTCTAGCGGGAGCAGGCAATGAGCAGTTCTTC. Translating gives CASSLRLLAGAGNEQFF.

V gene TRBV27 combines with J gene TRBJ1-6; a possible D gene is TRBD1 (5 bases). Trimming left V 6 bases short and J 0 bases short, with 15 bases between. CDR3 size: 17 residues. CDR1 is MNHEY and CDR2 is SMNVEV in the germline V gene (reference sequence). The CDR3 DNA follows: TGTGCCAGCAGACCCTCCGGGGGGAGCTCCTATAATTCACCCCTCCACTTT. Translating gives CASRPSGGSSYNSPLHF.

The chain carries TRBV2 and TRBJ1-5; 10 nucleotides line up with TRBD1. CDR3 length: 14 residues. Per germline, CDR1 SNHLY and CDR2 FYNNEI. J lost 6 bases, V lost 6 bases, and 5 bases had no gene match. The CDR3, as DNA: TGTGCCAGCAGCCTAGACAGGGGGCGTCAGCCCCAGCATTTT. Protein: CASSLDRGRQPQHF.

The chain has TRBV19 and TRBJ2-1; 12 bases are shared with TRBD2. The ends lost 3 bases at V and 6 bases at J; junction bases unmatched: 9. The CDR3 contains 17 residues. Germline-derived CDR1 and CDR2 are LNHDA and SQIVND (reference sequence). In DNA form, the CDR3 reads TGTGCCAGTAGTATCGAGACTAGCGGGAGTAGGGGCAATGAGCAGTTCTTC. As protein: CASSIETSGSRGNEQFF. Using reference TRBV19 and TRBJ2-1 for the parts outside the CDR3, the full variable domain is DGGITQSPKYLFRKEGQNVTLSCEQNLNHDAMYWYRQDPGQGLRLIYYSQIVNDFQKGDIAEGYSVSREKKESFPLTVTSAQKNPTAFYLCASSIETSGSRGNEQFFGPGTRLTVL.